This entry features one TCR beta chain sequence. The table came from immunoSEQ multiplex PCR; TCRdb's copy has only in-frame clones and leaves some out. The sample lists some 200,000 clones, roughly 85% seen once, with around 2.5% in the top ten. This sample was included in a study of blood T cell repertoires in COVID-19. The CDR3 totals 12 residues. Per the germline V gene, CDR1 is SGHTA and CDR2 is FQGNSA. V was pared by 5 bases and J by 7 bases, with 8 bases between. This TCR came from a woman in her seventies with COVID-19, enrolled during active disease. The chain joins TRBV7-2 to TRBJ1-4; D ambiguous. The sample consisted of peripheral blood. The CDR3 loop reads CASSRDTEKLFF. The CDR3 nucleotides read TGTGCCAGCAGCCGGGATACTGAAAAACTGTTTTTT.